This entry is about one T cell receptor beta chain. The antigen is undetermined. Data came from immunoSEQ multiplex PCR; TCRdb stores just in-frame clones and leaves some out. The sample records over 150,000 clones, about 86% being singletons. The data derive from a study of T cell responses to AZD1222 COVID-19 vaccine. CDR1 is SGHRS and CDR2 is YFSETQ in the germline V gene. The CDR3 sequence is 12 residues long. Deletions cut 0 bases from V and 2 bases from J, with 0 bases between. Points from the study as a whole: Donors skewed white British and female; clonal diversity was possibly underestimated. Baseline serology detected seropositivity in only five to seven AZD1222 recipients. Two AZD1222 administrations were followed by greater Spike-specific TCR breadth and depth. Reportedly, close to half of spike-specific TCRs are directed against unmutated variant regions.

This chain connects TRBV5-1 to TRBJ2-1, with D unresolved. The source material was peripheral blood, sampled on day 0 of MenACWY control vaccination. This receptor was obtained from an adult in good health. The CDR3 region has the DNA TGCGCCAGCAGCTTGGCCTACAATGAGCAGTTCTTC. Its translation is CASSLAYNEQFF.